Below, 2 T cell receptor beta chains from the same sample are listed, as sequenced in a study of cytomegalovirus exposure and HLA in healthy donors listed by TCRdb under 2017. Library preparation was by the immunoSEQ multiplex PCR assay. A mixture of 60 forward primers for TCR Vbeta segments and 13 reverse primers for TCR Jbeta segments was used in the multiplex PCR. Drawn from immuneACCESS, this table holds only the in-frame rearrangements with V and J called that TCRdb kept. Clones are partly lost; checked studies trace under half to an unresolved V gene and leave the rest unexplained. This sample is represented by about 130,000 clones; over 80% of them were singletons. The ten largest clones take up over 1% of the sample. What was sequenced was PBMCs. These receptors all come from a boy between 10 and 17 years old in good health and CMV-seronegative.

This chain connects TRBV19 to TRBJ1-4, with a weak D call TRBD1 (5 bases). In germline, CDR1 is LNHDA, CDR2 SQIVND (reference sequence). CDR3 length: 13 residues. V lost 8 bases, J lost 8 bases, and 15 bases lay in between. CDR3 coding DNA: TGTGCCAGTTCTTCAGGGCGACAGGAAAAACTGTTTTTT. The encoded protein is CASSSGRQEKLFF.

The chain combines TRBV6-5 with TRBJ2-7; maybe TRBD2 (6 bases). CDR1 is MNHEY, CDR2 SVGAGI, per germline. The V end lost 0 bases, the J end lost 8 bases, and 20 bases lay between the germline ends. The CDR3 is 16 amino acids. The CDR3 region is CASSYSAGLSLYQQYF. The CDR3 DNA reads TGTGCCAGCAGTTACTCGGCGGGACTCTCCCTTTACCAGCAGTACTTC.